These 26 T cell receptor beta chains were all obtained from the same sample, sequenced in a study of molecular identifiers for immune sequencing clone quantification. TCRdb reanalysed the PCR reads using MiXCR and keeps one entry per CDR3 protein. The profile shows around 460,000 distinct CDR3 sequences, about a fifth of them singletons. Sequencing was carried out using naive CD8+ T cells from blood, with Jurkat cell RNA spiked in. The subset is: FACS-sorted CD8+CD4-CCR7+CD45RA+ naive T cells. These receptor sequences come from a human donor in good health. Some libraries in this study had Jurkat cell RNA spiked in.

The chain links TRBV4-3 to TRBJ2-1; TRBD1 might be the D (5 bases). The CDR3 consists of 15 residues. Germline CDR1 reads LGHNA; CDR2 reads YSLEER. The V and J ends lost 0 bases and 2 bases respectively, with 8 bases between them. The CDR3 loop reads CASSQDRVTYNEQFF. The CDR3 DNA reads TGCGCCAGCAGCCAAGACAGGGTAACCTACAATGAGCAGTTCTTC.

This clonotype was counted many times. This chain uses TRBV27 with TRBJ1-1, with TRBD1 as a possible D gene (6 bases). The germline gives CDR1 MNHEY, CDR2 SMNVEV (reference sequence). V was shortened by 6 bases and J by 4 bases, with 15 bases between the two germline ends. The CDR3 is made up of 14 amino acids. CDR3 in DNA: TGTGCCAGCAGCTATGGACAGAGTTTCACTGAAGCTTTCTTT. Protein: CASSYGQSFTEAFF.

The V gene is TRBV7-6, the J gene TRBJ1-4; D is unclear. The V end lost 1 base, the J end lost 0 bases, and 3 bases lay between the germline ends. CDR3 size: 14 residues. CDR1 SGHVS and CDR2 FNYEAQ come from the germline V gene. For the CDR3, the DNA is TGTGCCAGCAGCTTAGAAGCAACTAATGAAAAACTGTTTTTT. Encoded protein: CASSLEATNEKLFF.

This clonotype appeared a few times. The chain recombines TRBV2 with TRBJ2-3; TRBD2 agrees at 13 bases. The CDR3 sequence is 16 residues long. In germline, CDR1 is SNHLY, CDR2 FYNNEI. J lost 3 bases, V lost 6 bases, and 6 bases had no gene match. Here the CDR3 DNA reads TGTGCCAGCAGGCCGGGACTAGCGGGGATTACAGATACGCAGTATTTT. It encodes CASRPGLAGITDTQYF.

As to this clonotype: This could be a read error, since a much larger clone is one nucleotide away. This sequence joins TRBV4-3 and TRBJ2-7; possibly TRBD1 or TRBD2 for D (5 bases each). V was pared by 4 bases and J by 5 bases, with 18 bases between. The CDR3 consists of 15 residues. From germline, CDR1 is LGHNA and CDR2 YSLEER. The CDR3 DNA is TGCGCCAGCAGCCGGGACGCCTTGAGCGTCGACGAGCAGTACTTC. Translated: CASSRDALSVDEQYF.

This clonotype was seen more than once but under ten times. CDR3 in amino acids: CASSSGLAGATGELFF. The CDR3, as DNA: TGTGCCAGCAGCTCTGGACTAGCGGGAGCCACCGGGGAGCTGTTTTTT. This chain uses TRBV7-3 with TRBJ2-2, with 13 nucleotides matching TRBD2. After removal of 4 bases from V and 4 bases from J, the junction contained 3 bases not matched to a gene. The germline gives CDR1 SGHTA, CDR2 FQGTGA. This CDR3 region has 16 residues.

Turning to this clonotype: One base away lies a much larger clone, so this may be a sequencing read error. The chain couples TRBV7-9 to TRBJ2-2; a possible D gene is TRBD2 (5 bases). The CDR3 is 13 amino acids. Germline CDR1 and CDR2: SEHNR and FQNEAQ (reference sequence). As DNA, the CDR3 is TGTGCCAGCAGCACCTCTAACACCGGGGAGCTGTTATTT. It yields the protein CASSTSNTGELLF.

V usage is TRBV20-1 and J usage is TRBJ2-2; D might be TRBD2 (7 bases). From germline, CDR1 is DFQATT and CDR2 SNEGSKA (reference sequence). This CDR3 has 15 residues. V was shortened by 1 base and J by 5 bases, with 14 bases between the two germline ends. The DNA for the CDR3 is TGCAGTGCTAGAGTGGGGGGGGCGGCTACCGGGGAGCTGTTTTTT. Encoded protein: CSARVGGAATGELFF.

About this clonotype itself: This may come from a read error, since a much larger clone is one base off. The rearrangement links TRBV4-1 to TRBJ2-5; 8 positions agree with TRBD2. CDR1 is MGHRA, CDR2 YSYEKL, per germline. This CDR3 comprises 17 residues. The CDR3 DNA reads TGCGCCAGCAGCCAAGAATACGTAGCGGGGCCCCTAGAGACCCAGTGCTTC. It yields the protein CASSQEYVAGPLETQCF.

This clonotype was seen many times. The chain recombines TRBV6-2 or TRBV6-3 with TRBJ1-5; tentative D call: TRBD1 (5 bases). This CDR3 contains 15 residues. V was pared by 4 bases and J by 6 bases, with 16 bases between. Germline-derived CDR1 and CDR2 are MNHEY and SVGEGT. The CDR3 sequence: CASSSVQGYGQPQHF. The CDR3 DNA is TGTGCCAGCAGTTCTGTTCAGGGTTACGGTCAGCCCCAGCATTTT.

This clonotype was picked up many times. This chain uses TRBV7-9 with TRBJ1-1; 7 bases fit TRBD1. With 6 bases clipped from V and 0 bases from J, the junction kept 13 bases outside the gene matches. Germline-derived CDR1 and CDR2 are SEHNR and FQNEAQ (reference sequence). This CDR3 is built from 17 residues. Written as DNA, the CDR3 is TGTGCCAGCAGAGACAGGGACGGTTTTCATTTGAACACTGAAGCTTTCTTT. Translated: CASRDRDGFHLNTEAFF.

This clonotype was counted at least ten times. The CDR3 is CASKPSQNTEAFF. The CDR3 nucleotides read TGTGCCAGCAAGCCTTCCCAGAACACTGAAGCTTTCTTT. J is TRBJ1-1 and V is TRBV12-3 or TRBV12-4; D ambiguous. This CDR3 comprises 13 residues. Trimming took 7 bases from V and 1 from J, leaving 10 bases between them.

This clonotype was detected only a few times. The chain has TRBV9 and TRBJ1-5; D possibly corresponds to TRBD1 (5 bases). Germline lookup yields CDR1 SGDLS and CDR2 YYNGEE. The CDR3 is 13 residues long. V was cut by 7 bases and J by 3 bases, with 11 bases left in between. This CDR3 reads CASGRAINQPQHF. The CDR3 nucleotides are TGTGCCAGCGGCAGGGCAATCAATCAGCCCCAGCATTTT.

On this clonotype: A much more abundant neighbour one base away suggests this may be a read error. CDR3 amino acids: CASGHAPGAVEAFF. DNA for the CDR3: TGCGCCAGCGGCCATGCCCCGGGGGCTGTTGAAGCTTTCTTT. This chain links TRBV4-1 with TRBJ1-1; a weak D match, TRBD1 (6 bases). Germline loops: CDR1 MGHRA, CDR2 YSYEKL. The CDR3 runs 14 residues.

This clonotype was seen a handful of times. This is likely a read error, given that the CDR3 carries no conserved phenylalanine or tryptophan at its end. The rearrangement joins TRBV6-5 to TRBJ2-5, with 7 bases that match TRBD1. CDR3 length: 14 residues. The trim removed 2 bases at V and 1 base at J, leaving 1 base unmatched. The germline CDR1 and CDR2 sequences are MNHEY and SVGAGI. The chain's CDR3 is CASSYPGGQETQYL. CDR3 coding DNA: TGTGCCAGCAGTTACCCAGGGGGCCAAGAGACCCAGTACCTC.

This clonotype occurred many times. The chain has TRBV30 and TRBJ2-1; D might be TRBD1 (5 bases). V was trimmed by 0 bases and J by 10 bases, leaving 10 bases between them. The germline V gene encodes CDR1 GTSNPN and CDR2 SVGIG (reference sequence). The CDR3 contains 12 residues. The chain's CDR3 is CAWSVGEDEQFF. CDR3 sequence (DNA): TGTGCCTGGAGTGTAGGGGAAGACGAGCAGTTCTTC.

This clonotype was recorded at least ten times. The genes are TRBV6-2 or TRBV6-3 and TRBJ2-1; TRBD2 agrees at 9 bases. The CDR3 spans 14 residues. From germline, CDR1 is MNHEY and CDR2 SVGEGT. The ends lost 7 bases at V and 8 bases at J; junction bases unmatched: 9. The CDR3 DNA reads TGTGCCAGCACCACGTGGCGCGGGGGGGATGAGCAGTTCTTC. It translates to CASTTWRGGDEQFF.

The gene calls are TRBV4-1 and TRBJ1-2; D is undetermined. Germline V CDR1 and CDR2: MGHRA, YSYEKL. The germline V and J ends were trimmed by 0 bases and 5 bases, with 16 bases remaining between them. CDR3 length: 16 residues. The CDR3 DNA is TGCGCCAGCAGCCAAGATCCAACCGAGGACTATTATGGCTACACCTTC. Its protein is CASSQDPTEDYYGYTF.

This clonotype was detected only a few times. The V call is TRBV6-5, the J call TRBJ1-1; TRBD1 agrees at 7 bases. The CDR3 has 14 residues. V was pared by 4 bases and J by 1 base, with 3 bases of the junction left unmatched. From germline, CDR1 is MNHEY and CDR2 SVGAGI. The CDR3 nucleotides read TGTGCCAGCAGTTCGAGACAGGGGAACACTGAAGCTTTCTTT. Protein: CASSSRQGNTEAFF.

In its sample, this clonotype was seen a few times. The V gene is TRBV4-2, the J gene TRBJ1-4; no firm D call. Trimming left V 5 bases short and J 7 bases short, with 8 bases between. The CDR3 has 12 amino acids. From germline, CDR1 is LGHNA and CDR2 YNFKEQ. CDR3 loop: CASSGRGEKLFF. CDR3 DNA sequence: TGTGCCAGCAGCGGACGGGGTGAAAAACTGTTTTTT.

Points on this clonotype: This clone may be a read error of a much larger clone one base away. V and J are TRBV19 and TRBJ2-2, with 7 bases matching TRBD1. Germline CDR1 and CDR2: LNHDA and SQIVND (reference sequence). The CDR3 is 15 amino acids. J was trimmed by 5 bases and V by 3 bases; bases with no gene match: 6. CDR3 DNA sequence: TGTGCCAGTAGTATCATCCCGGGACAGACCGGGGAGCTGTTTTTT. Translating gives CASSIIPGQTGELFF.

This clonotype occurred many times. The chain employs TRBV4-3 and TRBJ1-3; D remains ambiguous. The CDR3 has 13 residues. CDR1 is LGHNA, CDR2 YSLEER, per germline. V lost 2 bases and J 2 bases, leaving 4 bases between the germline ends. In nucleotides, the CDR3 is TGCGCCAGCAGCCAATACACTGGAAACACCATATATTTT. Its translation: CASSQYTGNTIYF.

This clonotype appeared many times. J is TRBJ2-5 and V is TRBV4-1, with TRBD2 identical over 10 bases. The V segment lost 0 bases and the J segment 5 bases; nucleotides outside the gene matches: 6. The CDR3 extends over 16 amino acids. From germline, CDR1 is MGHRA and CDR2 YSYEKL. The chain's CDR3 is CASSQEQRGGHETQYF. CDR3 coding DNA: TGCGCCAGCAGCCAAGAGCAGCGGGGGGGCCATGAGACCCAGTACTTC.

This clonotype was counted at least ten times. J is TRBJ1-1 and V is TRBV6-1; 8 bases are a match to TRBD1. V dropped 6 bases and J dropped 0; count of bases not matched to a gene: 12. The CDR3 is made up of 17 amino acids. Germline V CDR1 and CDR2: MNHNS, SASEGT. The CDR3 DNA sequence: TGTGCCAGCAGACCTAGTGGGACAGGCCCCATGAACACTGAAGCTTTCTTT. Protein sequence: CASRPSGTGPMNTEAFF.

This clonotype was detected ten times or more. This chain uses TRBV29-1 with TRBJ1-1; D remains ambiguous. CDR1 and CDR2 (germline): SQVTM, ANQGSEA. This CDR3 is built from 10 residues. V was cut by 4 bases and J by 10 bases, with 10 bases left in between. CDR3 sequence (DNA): TGCAGCGTTGTGGTGGTTGGAGCTTTCTTT. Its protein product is CSVVVVGAFF.

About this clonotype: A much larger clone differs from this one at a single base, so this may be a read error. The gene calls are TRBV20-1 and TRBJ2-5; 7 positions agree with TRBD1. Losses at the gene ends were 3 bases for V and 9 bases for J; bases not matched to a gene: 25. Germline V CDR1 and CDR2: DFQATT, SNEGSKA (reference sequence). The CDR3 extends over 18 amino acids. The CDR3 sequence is CSASLWHPTTGAMESQYF. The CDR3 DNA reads TGCAGTGCTAGCCTGTGGCACCCGACCACAGGGGCAATGGAGTCCCAGTACTTC.